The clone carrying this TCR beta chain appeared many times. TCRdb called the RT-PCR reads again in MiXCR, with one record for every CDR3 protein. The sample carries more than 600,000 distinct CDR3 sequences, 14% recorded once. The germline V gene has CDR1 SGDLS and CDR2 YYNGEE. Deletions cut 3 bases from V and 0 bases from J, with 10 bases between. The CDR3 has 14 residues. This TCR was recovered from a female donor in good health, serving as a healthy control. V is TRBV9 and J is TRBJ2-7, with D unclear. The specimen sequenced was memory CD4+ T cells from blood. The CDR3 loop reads CASSAGGVSYEQYF. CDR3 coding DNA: TGTGCCAGCAGCGCGGGTGGGGTCTCCTACGAGCAGTACTTC.